This TCR beta chain derives from a study of T-cell memory formation after mild COVID-19. The germline V gene encodes CDR1 SEHNR and CDR2 FQNEAQ (reference sequence). The CDR3 has 12 amino acids. This clonotype was observed at least ten times. What it recognizes is unknown. Mismatch with germline at one junction end may stem from a read error. Each CDR3 protein is one row after TCRdb ran MiXCR on the 5' RACE reads. The table includes approximately 300,000 distinct CDR3 sequences, less than 20% detected once. Points from the study as a whole: The CD4+ clones that contracted clustered mainly within CM and EM, and the CD8+ clones concentrated in EMRA.

The sequence was obtained from a man between 18 and 29 years old who had mild COVID-19 (a few samples of this study predate the infection). Cell type and time point are not known. The sequencing input was PBMCs or a T cell subset sorted from them (not recorded which). The V gene is TRBV7-9, the J gene TRBJ1-5; TRBD1 is a possible D gene (6 bases). The CDR3 DNA reads as TGTGCCAGCAGTTTAGGGGGTCAGCCCCAGCATTTT. Amino acid sequence: CASSLGGQPQHF.